This T cell receptor beta chain was sequenced for a study of blood T cells in healthy people across ages. Study-wide results and caveats: The lack of PBMC sorting stopped any conclusive naive versus antigen-experienced comparison.

The CDR3 has 15 amino acids. Germline V gives CDR1 SGHRS, CDR2 YFSETQ. A second about 6 to 11 cycle PCR used barcoded and J-beta primers. TCRdb ran MiXCR on the 5' RACE reads and lists one entry per CDR3 protein. The data show 1.5 million to 1.8 million distinct CDR3 sequences, approximately 39% seen once. Per sample, at least 5 micrograms of total RNA were extracted. With respect to this clonotype: Antigen specificity is unknown. At one end, the junction sequence differs from germline, possibly due to a read error.

The specimen was blood. This receptor was obtained from a young woman in good health. The chain joins TRBV5-1 to TRBJ1-1, with D maybe TRBD1 (6 bases). CDR3 in amino acids: CASSTQQGMNTEDFF. For the CDR3, the DNA is TGCGCCAGCAGCACCCAACAGGGTATGAACACTGAAGATTTCTTT. The variable domain in full, with the rest retrieved from reference TRBV5-1 and TRBJ1-1, is KAGVTQTPRYLIKTRGQQVTLSCSPISGHRSVSWYQQTPGQGLQFLFEYFSETQRNKGNFPGRFSGRQFSNSRSEMNVSTLELGDSALYLCASSTQQGMNTEDFFGQGTRLTVV.